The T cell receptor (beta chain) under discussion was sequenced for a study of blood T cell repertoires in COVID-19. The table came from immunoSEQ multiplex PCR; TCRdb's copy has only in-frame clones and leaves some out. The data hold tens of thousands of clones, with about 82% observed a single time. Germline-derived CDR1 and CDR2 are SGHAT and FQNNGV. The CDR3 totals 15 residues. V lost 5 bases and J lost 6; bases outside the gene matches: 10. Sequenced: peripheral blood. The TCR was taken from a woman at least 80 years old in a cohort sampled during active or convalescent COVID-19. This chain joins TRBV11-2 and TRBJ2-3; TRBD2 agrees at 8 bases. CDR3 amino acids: CASSLTSGGFDTQYF. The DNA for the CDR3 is TGTGCCAGCAGCCTGACGAGCGGGGGCTTCGATACGCAGTATTTT.